This is a list of T cell receptor beta chains from one sample in a study of naive and memory T cell subsets. From the UMI-ligation and nested PCR reads, TCRdb called clonotypes with MiXCR, one entry per CDR3 protein. The sample has around 160,000 distinct CDR3 sequences, 22% seen once. Sample: naive CD4+ T cells from blood. All receptors come from a human donor in good health. CDR3s include the opening cysteine and the closing phenylalanine or tryptophan. D genes are given only for firm matches. For some rows the clone size is stated as once, few or many, or as a class when expanded; others skip it.

j_call: TRBJ2-7
clone_size: -
d_call: -
v_call: TRBV6-2/TRBV6-3
cdr3_nt: TGTGCCAGCAGTTTGGGTGGGGGCTACGAGCAGTACTTC
cdr3_aa: CASSLGGGYEQYF

j_call: TRBJ2-3
clone_size: -
d_call: -
v_call: TRBV24-1
cdr3_nt: TGTGCCACCAGTGACCAGGGACGGATCACAGATACGCAGTATTTT
cdr3_aa: CATSDQGRITDTQYF

j_call: TRBJ2-7
clone_size: many
d_call: TRBD2
v_call: TRBV20-1
cdr3_nt: TGCAGTGCTAGAGCTCCCCTAGCGGGAGGTCTGTACGAGCAGTACTTC
cdr3_aa: CSARAPLAGGLYEQYF

j_call: TRBJ2-7
clone_size: -
d_call: TRBD1
v_call: TRBV7-2
cdr3_nt: TGTGCCAGCAGCCCCTTACAGGGGGCAGGTTCGGATCAGTACTTC
cdr3_aa: CASSPLQGAGSDQYF

j_call: TRBJ1-4
clone_size: -
d_call: -
v_call: TRBV12-3/TRBV12-4
cdr3_nt: TGTGCCAGCAGTCCGACAGCTCGGAAATGGGAAAAACTGTTTTTT
cdr3_aa: CASSPTARKWEKLFF

j_call: TRBJ1-5
clone_size: few
d_call: -
v_call: TRBV6-2/TRBV6-3
cdr3_nt: TGTGCCAGCAGTAAAGCCCTTTCTTCGTCGCCCCAGCATTTT
cdr3_aa: CASSKALSSSPQHF

j_call: TRBJ1-6
clone_size: -
d_call: -
v_call: TRBV28
cdr3_nt: TGTGCCAGCAGTTCTCGGACCGCTGCAGGTTCACCCCTCCACTTT
cdr3_aa: CASSSRTAAGSPLHF

j_call: TRBJ2-7
clone_size: -
d_call: TRBD2
v_call: TRBV7-9
cdr3_nt: TGTGCCAGCAGCTTGACCCCCTCTAGCGGGAGTTCTTACGAGCAGTACTTC
cdr3_aa: CASSLTPSSGSSYEQYF

j_call: TRBJ2-1
clone_size: -
d_call: -
v_call: TRBV27
cdr3_nt: TGTGCCAGCAGTGCTTACATGAGCTCCTACAATGAGCAGTTCTTC
cdr3_aa: CASSAYMSSYNEQFF

j_call: TRBJ2-7
clone_size: few
d_call: TRBD2
v_call: TRBV29-1
cdr3_nt: TGCAGCGTTGCTAGCGGGATTAGCGAGCAGTACTTC
cdr3_aa: CSVASGISEQYF

j_call: TRBJ2-7
clone_size: -
d_call: TRBD2
v_call: TRBV6-1
cdr3_nt: TGTGCCAGCAGTGAGCCCGGGAGGCCTCCCTACGAGCAGTACTTC
cdr3_aa: CASSEPGRPPYEQYF

j_call: TRBJ1-2
clone_size: many
d_call: -
v_call: TRBV24-1
cdr3_nt: TGTGCCACCAGTGACGTCTCTAACTATGGCTACACCTTC
cdr3_aa: CATSDVSNYGYTF

j_call: TRBJ2-3
clone_size: many
d_call: -
v_call: TRBV20-1
cdr3_nt: TGCAGTGCTTCGGACCGAAGCCTTAGCACAGATACGCAGTATTTT
cdr3_aa: CSASDRSLSTDTQYF

j_call: TRBJ2-1
clone_size: -
d_call: -
v_call: TRBV28
cdr3_nt: TGTGCCAGTATTCCCTTGGCGAAGGGCACTGGTGAGCAGTTCTTC
cdr3_aa: CASIPLAKGTGEQFF

j_call: TRBJ2-1
clone_size: -
d_call: -
v_call: TRBV4-2
cdr3_nt: TGTGCCAGCAGCCAAGCTGGTAGCGAGAGGGTTTGGGAGCAGTTCTTC
cdr3_aa: CASSQAGSERVWEQFF

j_call: TRBJ1-1
clone_size: few
d_call: -
v_call: TRBV27
cdr3_nt: TGTGCCAGCAGTTTACGGTCAGAGAACACTGAAGCTTTCTTT
cdr3_aa: CASSLRSENTEAFF

j_call: TRBJ2-1
clone_size: -
d_call: -
v_call: TRBV6-4
cdr3_nt: TGTGCCAGCAGTGAGATTCCCTACAATGAGCAGTTCTTC
cdr3_aa: CASSEIPYNEQFF

j_call: TRBJ2-1
clone_size: few
d_call: -
v_call: TRBV4-3
cdr3_nt: TGCGCCAGCAGCCAAGGCCTCATCCCCGGTTACAATGAGCAGTTCTTC
cdr3_aa: CASSQGLIPGYNEQFF

j_call: TRBJ2-3
clone_size: -
d_call: TRBD2
v_call: TRBV3-1
cdr3_nt: TGTGCCAGCAACGTACTAGCGGGGCCGACAGATACGCAGTATTTT
cdr3_aa: CASNVLAGPTDTQYF

j_call: TRBJ2-5
clone_size: -
d_call: -
v_call: TRBV29-1
cdr3_nt: TGCAGCGCCTCGACAGGCGGCCAAGAGACCCAGTACTTC
cdr3_aa: CSASTGGQETQYF

j_call: TRBJ1-5
clone_size: few
d_call: -
v_call: TRBV20-1
cdr3_nt: TGCAGTGCCACGGACAGAAGAAATAGCAATCAGCCCCAGCATTTT
cdr3_aa: CSATDRRNSNQPQHF

j_call: TRBJ2-1
clone_size: -
d_call: -
v_call: TRBV20-1
cdr3_nt: TGCAGTGCCGGAGGCGATGAGCAGTTCTTC
cdr3_aa: CSAGGDEQFF

j_call: TRBJ2-2
clone_size: few
d_call: -
v_call: TRBV20-1
cdr3_nt: TGCAGTGCTAGCCTCAGGACCAGCCCCGCGAACACCGGGGAGCTGTTTTTT
cdr3_aa: CSASLRTSPANTGELFF

j_call: TRBJ2-1
clone_size: -
d_call: -
v_call: TRBV20-1
cdr3_nt: TGCAGTGCTAGAGGCAACGCGAACAATGAGCAGTTCTTC
cdr3_aa: CSARGNANNEQFF

j_call: TRBJ2-1
clone_size: -
d_call: -
v_call: TRBV6-5
cdr3_nt: TGTGCCAGCAGTTACTCTTTAGGGGGGAGCTCCTACAATGAGCAGTTCTTC
cdr3_aa: CASSYSLGGSSYNEQFF

j_call: TRBJ2-1
clone_size: few
d_call: -
v_call: TRBV18
cdr3_nt: TGTGCCAGCTCACCAACCCCGGCCCTTAATGAGCAGTTCTTC
cdr3_aa: CASSPTPALNEQFF

j_call: TRBJ2-1
clone_size: few
d_call: TRBD1
v_call: TRBV3-1
cdr3_nt: TGTGCCAGCGGACAGGGGATGGGAGAGCAGTTCTTC
cdr3_aa: CASGQGMGEQFF

j_call: TRBJ1-4
clone_size: few
d_call: -
v_call: TRBV30
cdr3_nt: TGTGCCTGGAGTTTGGGTGGTAATGAAAAACTGTTTTTT
cdr3_aa: CAWSLGGNEKLFF

j_call: TRBJ1-5
clone_size: few
d_call: TRBD1
v_call: TRBV20-1
cdr3_nt: TGCAGTGCTGGGTGGACAGGGAGTCACAATCAGCCCCAGCATTTT
cdr3_aa: CSAGWTGSHNQPQHF

j_call: TRBJ2-3
clone_size: many
d_call: TRBD2
v_call: TRBV12-3/TRBV12-4
cdr3_nt: TGTGCCAGCAGCCGACCGGGACTAGCTGACACAGATACGCAGTATTTT
cdr3_aa: CASSRPGLADTDTQYF

j_call: TRBJ2-1
clone_size: few
d_call: -
v_call: TRBV29-1
cdr3_nt: TGCAGCGTAAAGCCGGACAGCCTCTCCTACAATGAGCAGTTCTTC
cdr3_aa: CSVKPDSLSYNEQFF

j_call: TRBJ2-2
clone_size: -
d_call: -
v_call: TRBV20-1
cdr3_nt: TGCAGTGCGGCCCTTGTTGCGAACACCGGGGAGCTGTTTTTT
cdr3_aa: CSAALVANTGELFF

j_call: TRBJ1-5
clone_size: -
d_call: TRBD1
v_call: TRBV18
cdr3_nt: TGTGCCAGCTCACGCCCCGGGACAGCCAATCAGCCCCAGCATTTT
cdr3_aa: CASSRPGTANQPQHF

j_call: TRBJ1-3
clone_size: -
d_call: TRBD1
v_call: TRBV28
cdr3_nt: TGTGCCAGCAGTTCGGGACAGGCGGGTTCTGGAAACACCATATATTTT
cdr3_aa: CASSSGQAGSGNTIYF

j_call: TRBJ2-1
clone_size: few
d_call: TRBD1
v_call: TRBV12-3/TRBV12-4
cdr3_nt: TGTGCCAGCAGCTGGACAGGTAGCGATGAGCAGTTCTTC
cdr3_aa: CASSWTGSDEQFF

j_call: TRBJ2-1
clone_size: many
d_call: TRBD1
v_call: TRBV7-9
cdr3_nt: TGTGCCAGCAGCTGGGACAGGGCCTACAATGAGCAGTTCTTC
cdr3_aa: CASSWDRAYNEQFF

j_call: TRBJ2-1
clone_size: few
d_call: TRBD2
v_call: TRBV7-2
cdr3_nt: TGTGCCAGCAGCTTAAGGTGGGCTAGCGGGAGGAATGAGCAGTTCTTC
cdr3_aa: CASSLRWASGRNEQFF

j_call: TRBJ2-4
clone_size: -
d_call: -
v_call: TRBV2
cdr3_nt: TGTGCCAGCAGTGAAGACAGGCTAGCCAAAAACATTCAGTACTTC
cdr3_aa: CASSEDRLAKNIQYF

j_call: TRBJ2-3
clone_size: -
d_call: -
v_call: TRBV6-5
cdr3_nt: TGTGCCAGCAGCTACCGGGACACCACAGATACGCAGTATTTT
cdr3_aa: CASSYRDTTDTQYF

j_call: TRBJ2-7
clone_size: -
d_call: -
v_call: TRBV27
cdr3_nt: TGTGCCAGCAGCGCCCATCAGGACGGACGCTCCTACGAGCAGTACTTC
cdr3_aa: CASSAHQDGRSYEQYF

j_call: TRBJ2-5
clone_size: -
d_call: TRBD2
v_call: TRBV7-2
cdr3_nt: TGTGCCAGCACCCAGACGCTGGGGGGGGAGACCCAGTACTTC
cdr3_aa: CASTQTLGGETQYF

j_call: TRBJ1-2
clone_size: -
d_call: TRBD1
v_call: TRBV28
cdr3_nt: TGTGCCAGCAGTTCCCCCGGACAGGCTGTCTATGGCTACACCTTC
cdr3_aa: CASSSPGQAVYGYTF

j_call: TRBJ2-1
clone_size: few
d_call: -
v_call: TRBV4-1
cdr3_nt: TGCGCCAGCAGCCAAGTACTGCGGGAACCCCGGGGGAATGAGCAGTTCTTC
cdr3_aa: CASSQVLREPRGNEQFF

j_call: TRBJ2-6
clone_size: -
d_call: -
v_call: TRBV7-3
cdr3_nt: TGTGCCAGCAGTCGACTCGACTCTGGGGCCAACGTCCTGACTTTC
cdr3_aa: CASSRLDSGANVLTF

j_call: TRBJ1-3
clone_size: -
d_call: -
v_call: TRBV7-6
cdr3_nt: TGTGCCAGCAGCTCGGCTGCTGGAAACACCATATATTTT
cdr3_aa: CASSSAAGNTIYF

j_call: TRBJ1-1
clone_size: few
d_call: -
v_call: TRBV29-1
cdr3_nt: TGCAGCGCACTAAAACGAGAGATACCGAACACTGAAGCTTTCTTT
cdr3_aa: CSALKREIPNTEAFF

j_call: TRBJ1-1
clone_size: few
d_call: -
v_call: TRBV20-1
cdr3_nt: TGCAGTGCCGATGTGGCAGCTTTCTTT
cdr3_aa: CSADVAAFF

j_call: TRBJ2-2
clone_size: few
d_call: -
v_call: TRBV10-1
cdr3_nt: TGCGCCAGCGGAGGGGGTAGGGACACCGGGGAGCTGTTTTTT
cdr3_aa: CASGGGRDTGELFF